The rows below give T cell receptor beta chains drawn from one sample of a study of cytomegalovirus exposure and HLA in healthy donors. The assay was immunoSEQ multiplex PCR, and TCRdb's table has in-frame clones only and misses some. Here the sample spans some 130,000 clones, more than 60% being singletons. Sequenced input: PBMCs. The receptors shown here come from a woman aged 40 to 50 in good health and CMV-seronegative. Both conserved end residues are part of each CDR3. The D gene is left open where the match is weak. Clone size is given for some rows only: seen once, a few or many times, or a class if the clone is expanded.

TRBJ1-2 | TRBD1 | NA | TRBV5-1 | CASSLGLDRGYGYTF | TGCGCCAGCAGCTTAGGCCTGGACAGGGGCTATGGCTACACCTTC
TRBJ2-1 | NA | few | TRBV6-5 | CASLFPGSDEQFF | TGTGCCAGCCTATTTCCCGGTTCGGATGAGCAGTTCTTC
TRBJ1-5 | NA | NA | TRBV7-9 | CASSSLNQPQHF | TGTGCCAGCAGCTCCCTCAATCAGCCCCAGCATTTT
TRBJ1-1 | NA | NA | TRBV6-1 | CASRTVNTEAFF | TGTGCCAGCAGAACAGTCAACACTGAAGCTTTCTTT
TRBJ1-1 | NA | NA | TRBV30 | CAWSVGAGTEAFF | TGTGCCTGGAGTGTTGGAGCAGGGACTGAAGCTTTCTTT
TRBJ2-3 | TRBD1 | NA | TRBV5-1 | CASSTGQVLSDTQYF | TGCGCCAGCAGCACTGGACAGGTGTTGTCAGATACGCAGTATTTT
TRBJ2-5 | TRBD2 | NA | TRBV2 | CASSGPSGVQETQYF | TGTGCCAGCAGTGGGCCTAGCGGGGTCCAAGAGACCCAGTACTTC
TRBJ1-5 | NA | NA | TRBV12-2 | CARKHRGTPQPQHF | TGTGCACGTAAACATAGGGGGACGCCTCAGCCCCAGCATTTT
TRBJ2-7 | NA | NA | TRBV6-5 | CASSSHRGGYEQYF | TGTGCCAGCAGTTCCCACAGGGGAGGCTACGAGCAGTACTTC
TRBJ1-2 | NA | few | TRBV6-5 | CASSYSNRGGYGYTF | TGTGCCAGCAGTTACTCGAACCGGGGGGGATATGGCTACACCTTC
TRBJ2-4 | TRBD1 | once | TRBV7-9 | CSSSSDRDNKNIQYF | TGTTCCAGCAGTTCTGACAGGGATAACAAAAACATTCAGTACTTC
TRBJ1-2 | NA | NA | TRBV6-5 | CASSSFGGGYGYTF | TGTGCCAGCAGCTCGTTCGGAGGCGGCTATGGCTACACCTTC
TRBJ1-1 | TRBD1 | few | TRBV7-6 | CASSSGTGGNTEAFF | TGTGCCAGCAGCTCAGGGACAGGGGGGAACACTGAAGCTTTCTTT
TRBJ1-4 | NA | NA | TRBV19 | CASNQGPNEKLFF | TGTGCCAGTAACCAGGGTCCTAATGAAAAACTGTTTTTT
TRBJ1-1 | TRBD1 | NA | TRBV10-3 | CAIRVGGGTEAFF | TGTGCCATCAGGGTAGGGGGCGGCACTGAAGCTTTCTTT
TRBJ2-5 | TRBD2 | NA | TRBV7-3 | CASSLKGPSGGAQETQYF | TGTGCCAGCAGCTTAAAAGGTCCTAGCGGGGGAGCACAAGAGACCCAGTACTTC
TRBJ2-7 | NA | NA | TRBV4-2 | CASSQVGSTHEQYF | TGTGCCAGCAGCCAAGTCGGGAGTACCCACGAGCAGTACTTC